This T cell receptor beta chain was identified in a study of blood T cell repertoires in COVID-19. About the study: Whether acute or convalescent, the COVID-19 samples came from the United States, Italy and Spain. Sources were T cells, B-cell-depleted T cells, or PBMCs; the material itself was cDNA or gDNA.

Libraries were prepared by immunoSEQ multiplex PCR; TCRdb keeps only in-frame clonotypes and omits some of them. The sample lists approximately 150,000 clones, 90% seen once, with 15% to 20% in the top ten. The V gene lost 6 bases and the J gene lost 4 bases, with 12 bases spanning the gap. Looked up from germline, CDR1 is LNHDA and CDR2 is SQIVND (reference sequence). The CDR3 consists of 13 residues. This clonotype originated in a man between 60 and 70 years old with active or convalescent COVID-19. The specimen was peripheral blood. This chain uses TRBV19 with TRBJ1-2; D is undetermined. The CDR3 DNA reads as TGTGCCAGTAGACCCGACAACCTCTATGGCTACACCTTC. Its protein is CASRPDNLYGYTF. Looking up the rest from reference TRBV19 and TRBJ1-2 gives the full variable domain: DGGITQSPKYLFRKEGQNVTLSCEQNLNHDAMYWYRQDPGQGLRLIYYSQIVNDFQKGDIAEGYSVSREKKESFPLTVTSAQKNPTAFYLCASRPDNLYGYTFGSGTRLTVV.